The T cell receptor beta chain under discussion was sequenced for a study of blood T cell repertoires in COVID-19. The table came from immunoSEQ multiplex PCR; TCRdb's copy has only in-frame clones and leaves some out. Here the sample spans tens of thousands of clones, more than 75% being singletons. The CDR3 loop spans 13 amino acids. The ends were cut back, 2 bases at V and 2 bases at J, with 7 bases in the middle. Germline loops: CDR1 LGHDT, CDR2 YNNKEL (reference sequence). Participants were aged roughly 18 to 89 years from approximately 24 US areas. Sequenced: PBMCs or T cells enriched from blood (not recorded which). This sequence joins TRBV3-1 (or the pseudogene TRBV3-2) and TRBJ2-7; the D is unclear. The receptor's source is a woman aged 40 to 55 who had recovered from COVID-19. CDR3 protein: CASSQLGTYEQYF. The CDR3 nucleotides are TGTGCCAGCAGCCAACTAGGAACCTACGAGCAGTACTTC.